This T cell receptor beta chain came from a study of T cell responses to AZD1222 COVID-19 vaccine. Repertoires were generated with immunoSEQ multiplex PCR, while TCRdb's copy carries only in-frame clones and drops some. The sample consists of about 150,000 clones, approximately 87% of them appearing once. Notes on the study in general: Once two AZD1222 doses were given, Spike-specific TCR breadth and depth went up. Nearly half of spike-specific TCRs reportedly target unmutated variant regions. Repertoire sampling occurred only after the peak T cell response.

This clone was counted a single time. The antigen remains undetermined. The germline V and J ends were trimmed by 5 bases and 4 bases, with 14 bases remaining between them. The CDR3 loop spans 14 amino acids. Germline V lookup: CDR1 SEHNR, CDR2 FQNEAQ (reference sequence). The source is an adult in good health. The gene calls are TRBV7-9 and TRBJ1-2, with a possible D match to TRBD1 (6 bases). The specimen was peripheral blood, collected on day 0 of MenACWY control vaccination. The CDR3 protein is CASSPIRGGYGYTF. The CDR3 DNA reads TGTGCCAGCAGCCCTATCAGGGGAGGCTATGGCTACACCTTC.